Listed below are T cell receptor beta chains from one sample, sequenced in a study of T cell responses to AZD1222 COVID-19 vaccine. Method: immunoSEQ multiplex PCR; TCRdb's copy keeps in-frame clones and lacks some. The data contain 150,000 to 200,000 clones, 85% to 95% of them singletons. The sequencing used peripheral blood, collected on day 0 of AZD1222 vaccination. The source is an adult in good health. CDR3s leave out the opening cysteine and the closing phenylalanine or tryptophan.

J gene | V gene | CDR3 protein
TRBJ1-1 | TRBV19 | ASSIRATGGTEAF
TRBJ1-2 | TRBV12-3/TRBV12-4 | ASSLAGVGGYT
TRBJ1-1 | TRBV10-3 | AISEFGRGGCEAF
TRBJ1-2 | TRBV24-1 | ATSDADLQGMGSYT
TRBJ2-7 | TRBV6-5 | ASRGRTYEQY
TRBJ2-3 | TRBV3-1/TRBV3-2 | ASSQDNSGSGVTDTQY
TRBJ1-1 | TRBV7-9 | ASSAATEAF
TRBJ1-2 | TRBV21-1 | ASPRGGRNYGYT
TRBJ1-6 | TRBV10-2 | ASRDGGGAYNSPLH
TRBJ1-2 | TRBV7-9 | ASSWGQPGGYT
TRBJ1-6 | TRBV27 | ASSSRTGENSPLH
TRBJ2-3 | TRBV6-1 | ASSGRGTGGPTDTQY
TRBJ2-3 | TRBV6-4 | ASSDGPGTDTQY
TRBJ2-7 | TRBV2 | ASSEALLAPFSYEQY
TRBJ2-1 | TRBV4-1 | ASSQLGGAHNEQF
TRBJ2-7 | TRBV5-4 | ASSLVLAGEGEQY
TRBJ2-1 | TRBV19 | ASNGINEQF
TRBJ2-1 | TRBV9 | ASSVVGSGGVYNEQF
TRBJ1-2 | TRBV29-1 | SVAQENYGYT
TRBJ2-1 | TRBV5-1 | ASSTSGTGNNEQF
TRBJ1-5 | TRBV15 | ATSPGGTNQPQH
TRBJ2-2 | TRBV7-7 | ASSTRPTGVLDTGELF
TRBJ2-3 | TRBV2 | ASGERGTDTQY
TRBJ2-3 | TRBV27 | ASSPSSGTSGTDTQY
TRBJ1-4 | TRBV7-9 | ASSLEWALGKEKLF
TRBJ1-6 | TRBV27 | ASSTQTGWSPLH
TRBJ2-1 | TRBV6-1 | ASSDGAPHRF
TRBJ1-5 | TRBV6-1 | ASSENVGARNQPQH
TRBJ1-3 | TRBV29-1 | SVAQGLTGNTIY
TRBJ1-2 | TRBV10-1 | ASSEGTGYGYT
TRBJ1-4 | TRBV19 | ASRKGQGFGEKLF
TRBJ1-2 | TRBV5-1 | ASSLDWRGTGLNGYT
TRBJ1-1 | TRBV28 | ASSSPTVGTNTEAF
TRBJ1-1 | TRBV7-6 | ASRPSTSTVSEAF
TRBJ1-6 | TRBV3-1/TRBV3-2 | ASSQGWSAINRLH
TRBJ1-3 | TRBV12-3/TRBV12-4 | ASSFNRPPTIY